This T cell receptor (beta chain) is from a study of memory CD4+ T cells and cytomegalovirus serostatus. As for the study in general: Donors were healthy Belgian adults, 9 CMV seropositive and approximately 25 seronegative.

The sort gate was single viable CD3+CD4+CD8-CD45RO+ cells for memory CD4+ T cells. Serostatus was set by detecting CMV pp150, pp28, p38, p52 IgG. Total CD4+ T cells were enriched by CD4 positive selection. Per the original data handling: After removing out-of-frame reads, around 2,000,000 distinct TCRbeta sequences remained. The repertoire was sequenced with immunoSEQ multiplex PCR; TCRdb's copy has only in-frame clones and lacks some. The V and J calls and the clone size are those of that table, but D and trimming were determined from the DNA. This sample has some 48,000 clones; roughly 78% occur once, and the top ten carry more than 0.75%. The sequencing sample was made of memory CD4+ T cells from blood. The sequence derives from an adult in good health and CMV-seronegative.

CDR3 sequence: CASNLGVGSYEQYF. The CDR3, as DNA: TGCGCCAGCAATCTTGGGGTCGGCTCCTACGAGCAGTACTTC. The gene calls are TRBV5-1 and TRBJ2-7; D not resolved. CDR3 length equals 14 residues. V gave up 6 bases and J gave up 0 bases, with 13 bases separating them. The germline CDR1 and CDR2 sequences are SGHRS and YFSETQ.